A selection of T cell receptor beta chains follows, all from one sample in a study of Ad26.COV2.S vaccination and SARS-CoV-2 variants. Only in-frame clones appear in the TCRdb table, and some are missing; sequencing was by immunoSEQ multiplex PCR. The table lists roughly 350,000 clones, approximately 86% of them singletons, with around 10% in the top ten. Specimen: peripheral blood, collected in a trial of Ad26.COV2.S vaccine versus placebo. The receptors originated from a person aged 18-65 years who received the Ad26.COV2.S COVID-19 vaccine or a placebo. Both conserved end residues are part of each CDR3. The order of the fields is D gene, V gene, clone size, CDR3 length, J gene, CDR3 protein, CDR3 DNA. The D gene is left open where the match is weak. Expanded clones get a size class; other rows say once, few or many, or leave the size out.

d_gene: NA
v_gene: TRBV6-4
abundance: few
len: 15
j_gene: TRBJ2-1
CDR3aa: CASSDSRQGGNEQFF
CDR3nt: TGTGCCAGCAGTGACTCCCGACAGGGAGGGAACGAGCAGTTCTTC

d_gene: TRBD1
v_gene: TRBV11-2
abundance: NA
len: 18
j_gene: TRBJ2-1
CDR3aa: CASSYGGQPFLSYNEQFF
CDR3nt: TGTGCCAGCAGCTATGGGGGACAGCCATTCCTATCCTACAATGAGCAGTTCTTC

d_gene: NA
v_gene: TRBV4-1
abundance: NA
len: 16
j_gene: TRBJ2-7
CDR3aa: CASSQERGGTSYEQYF
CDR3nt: TGCGCCAGCAGCCAAGAGAGGGGCGGGACCTCCTACGAGCAGTACTTC

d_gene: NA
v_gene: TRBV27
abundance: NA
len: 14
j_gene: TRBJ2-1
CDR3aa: CASSLLFPVNEQFF
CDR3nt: TGTGCCAGCAGTTTATTGTTCCCAGTCAATGAGCAGTTCTTC

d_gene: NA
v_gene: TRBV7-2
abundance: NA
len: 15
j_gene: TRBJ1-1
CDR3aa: CASSLSGGGGTEAFF
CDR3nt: TGTGCCAGCAGCTTAAGCGGGGGAGGGGGCACTGAAGCTTTCTTT

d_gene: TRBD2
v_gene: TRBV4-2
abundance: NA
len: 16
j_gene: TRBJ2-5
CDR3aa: CASSHAGTTGQETQYF
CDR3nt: TGTGCCAGCAGCCACGCCGGGACTACGGGCCAAGAGACCCAGTACTTC

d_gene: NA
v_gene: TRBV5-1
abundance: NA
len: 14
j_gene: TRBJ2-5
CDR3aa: CASSSTDSGETQYF
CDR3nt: TGCGCCAGCAGCTCGACGGACAGTGGGGAGACCCAGTACTTC

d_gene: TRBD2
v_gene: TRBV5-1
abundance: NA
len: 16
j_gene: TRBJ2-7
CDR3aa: CASSLEAGGVSYEQYF
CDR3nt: TGCGCCAGCAGCTTGGAGGCGGGAGGCGTCTCCTACGAGCAGTACTTC

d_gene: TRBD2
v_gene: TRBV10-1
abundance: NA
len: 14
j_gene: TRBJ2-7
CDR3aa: CASVEPGGGDEQYF
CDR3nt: TGCGCCAGCGTCGAGCCGGGGGGTGGGGACGAGCAGTACTTC

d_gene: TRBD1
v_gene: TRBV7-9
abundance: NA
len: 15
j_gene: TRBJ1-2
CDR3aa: CASSSDLGGRYGYTF
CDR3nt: TGTGCCAGCAGCTCAGATCTAGGGGGCCGCTATGGCTACACCTTC